This entry is about one T cell receptor beta chain. Here immunoSEQ multiplex PCR was the method, and the copy in TCRdb shows in-frame clones only, minus some. The sample records tens of thousands of clones, approximately 77% being singletons. The CDR3 contains 16 residues. Trimming removed 1 base at V and 4 bases at J, with 17 bases between. CDR1 is SGHTA and CDR2 is FQGNSA in the germline V gene. The data were obtained in a study of OX40 agonist ivuxolimab in advanced cancers. Study-level information: The study gave patients intravenous ivuxolimab at 0.01 to 10 mg/kg every 2 weeks.

Sequencing used CD4+ or CD8+ T cells sorted from blood, obtained in a trial of the OX40 agonist ivuxolimab. The chain recombines TRBV7-2 with TRBJ2-7; D unclear. This clonotype originated in an adult with an advanced solid tumor such as melanoma, head and neck, liver or kidney cancer. The CDR3 bases are TGTGCCAGCAGCTTAGTCGGAGCGCTAAAGAGGTACGAGCAGTACTTC. This translates into CASSLVGALKRYEQYF.